This section outlines one T cell receptor (beta chain) sequence together with its context. What antigen it recognizes has not been identified. Per-base quality was not reported, and no clone a single base away is much larger than it. Library creation used the immunoSEQ multiplex PCR assay. For the multiplex PCR, a mixture combining 60 forward primers for TCR Vbeta segments and 13 reverse primers for TCR Jbeta segments was used. The CDR3 region of rearranged TCR beta genes was amplified from genomic DNA by a multiplex PCR assay. On the Illumina HiSeq System, the amplified TCR beta libraries were sequenced as 87-base-pair reads. As for the original processing: A later analysis tallied around 80 million unique TCR beta chains across the approximately 670 repertoires, and 10 million to 11 million of those chains were shared by two or more donors. Raw reads were error-corrected and collapsed into unique sequences by a nearest-neighbor algorithm in which closely related sequences were merged to remove PCR and sequencing errors. V, D and J gene segments were assigned by aligning CDR3 sequences to IMGT reference sequences. For a sequence to be retained, a match of at least six nucleotides to both a V gene segment and a J gene segment was required. Rearrangements were called productive when the CDR3 lacked stop codons and stayed in frame with V and J; all others were non-productive. Following IMGT convention, CDR3 was defined as the stretch from the second conserved V-encoded cysteine to the conserved J-encoded phenylalanine. The earlier analysis of 500 to 650 of the donors excluded any sequence lacking an unambiguous match to a single V gene segment. In an earlier analysis of some 590 of the donors, a V segment was called functional when productive rearrangements were above 56.7%, and segregating when the standard deviation between donors exceeded 5%. A statistical classification framework was built for diagnosing cytomegalovirus status from the catalog of TCR beta chain sequences. In a later analysis, V and J genes were assigned by comparing TCR nucleotide sequences against IMGT/GENE-DB human TR gene sequences. The TCRdist pipeline was used in a later analysis to assign CDR3 sequences and most-parsimonious VDJ recombination scenarios. In a later analysis, each TCR beta chain was defined by its CDR3 amino acid sequence together with its V-gene family, and reads without a unique V-gene family were excluded. To address suspected cross-contamination and a sequencing artifact, a later analysis removed a few hundred highly shared, low-generation-probability nucleotide sequences. A later analysis calculated a clonal expansion index for each public chain from normalized within-repertoire ranks of inferred template counts. In a later analysis, generation probabilities were computed using a VDJ recombination model fitted to out-of-frame rearrangements, and the results were checked against IGoR. In a later analysis, TCR-TCR, TCR-HLA and TCR-CMV co-occurrence was scored with hypergeometric tests, and a repertoire-size bias correction was applied to TCR pairs. To estimate false discovery rates, a later analysis permuted the HLA or CMV assignments 20 times. In a later analysis, co-occurring TCRs were grouped with DBSCAN, and TCRdist sequence similarity was added when clustering was performed within HLA-allele-positive subsets. Co-occurrence clustering excluded repertoires with fewer than 30,000 or more than 120,000 public chains, plus five with anomalous nucleotide sharing. What TCRdb holds here is the immuneACCESS table cut down to in-frame rearrangements. Part of the clones is not present; checked against another copy, under half of the missing clones reflect an unresolved V gene, and the others are unexplained. V and J calls and clone size are copied from that table; D and trimming were computed from the DNA. Within this sample are 200,000 to 250,000 clones, with around 73% of them counted one time only. Less than 4.5% of the sample comes from the top ten.

This sample was included in a study of cytomegalovirus exposure and HLA in healthy donors (dated by TCRdb to the late 2010s). At the level of the whole study: According to an earlier analysis of several hundred of the donors, roughly 180 million T cells yielded 90 million to 140 million unique TCR beta sequences and about 300 Gb of sequence data. The study used immunosequencing to profile the T cell repertoires of some 600 subjects and linked those repertoires to cytomegalovirus serostatus. The aim of the study was to test whether cataloging public T cell receptors could identify signatures of past pathogen exposure. In addition to the first cohort of hundreds of subjects, a separate validation cohort of 130 or so different subjects was used. Both class I and class II loci were covered by HLA typing, at four-digit resolution. Genome-wide SNP genotypes for about 60% of the 666 donors were used in a later genetic analysis, which treated that subset as a discovery cohort. Approximately 300 gigabases of sequencing data and 91 million or so unique TCR sequences made up an early release that covered 500 to 700 HLA-typed donors. Among the roughly 430 genotyped donors, more than 70% belonged to the genetic ancestry cluster associated with self-reported Caucasian donors. An earlier analysis of fewer than 750 of the donors used high-throughput TCR beta sequencing to judge whether each TCR beta V gene segment behaved as functional or pseudogenic. Rather than drawing on any new phenotypic data, the later analysis identified candidate immune exposures from TCR beta sequences and the way those sequences occurred across donors. All discovery cohort repertoires had been generated using a single sequencing platform. On average, around 200,000 unique TCR beta nucleotide sequences were sequenced per donor among about 400 genotyped donors of the cohort, with 15% to 20% of those sequences being non-productive. The study combined high-throughput TCR immunosequencing, statistical association of individual TCRs with disease status, and machine learning to predict cytomegalovirus infection status. Four to six DR-DQ haplotypes were handled as single units for association and clustering because linkage in the cohort was strong. A later analysis re-analyzed previously published TCR beta repertoires from 660 or so donors and added high-resolution HLA genotyping to study TCR occurrence patterns. Donor age, sex, ethnicity and CMV serostatus were compiled alongside the repertoire data. Typing coverage differed by locus: A, B, C, DRB1 and DQB1 were typed in roughly 629-640 donors, DQA1 in about 550, DPA1 in 600 to 610, and DPB1 in approximately 450.

The cohort consisted of some 730 healthy bone marrow donors. All cohort members were sampled while nominally healthy, although unrecorded immune exposures were likely present. The donor was CMV seronegative and was included in the group of 352 seronegative cohort members. A peripheral blood sample was provided by each donor, and peripheral blood mononuclear cells were used for TCR beta sequencing. The Qiagen DNeasy Blood Extraction Kit was used to extract genomic DNA from the blood cell samples. Spanning cysteine to phenylalanine, the CDR3 consists of 15 amino acids. Solely the CDR3 DNA is kept, with 45 bases framed from the first base. Trimming leaves V shorter by 0 bases and J shorter by 3 bases, with the junction holding 2 bases beyond the gene matches. The germline V gene provides CDR1 SGDLS and CDR2 YYNGEE. Results the study describes overall, beyond this receptor: In both the original and validation cohorts, the classifier was reported to diagnose cytomegalovirus status with high specificity and sensitivity. In an earlier analysis of approximately 600 of the donors, most TCR beta V segments were observed in productive rearrangements about 87% or about 30% of the time, broadly matching IMGT annotations. The study gave a list of about 150 TCR beta chains associated with cytomegalovirus. Most TCR sequences were seen in very few donors, while some public TCRs were found in many individuals. According to a later genetic analysis, donors in an Asian-associated ancestry cluster had fewer N-insertions in productive TCRs than the roughly 700-donor mean. When HLA alleles, especially DR and DQ, strongly co-occurred, attributing TCR associations to individual alleles was difficult. According to the authors, the approach could potentially be generalized to other disease states and immunological phenotypes. Only TCR beta chains were sequenced in this cohort, and the absence of alpha or paired-chain data limited detectable features. In a later analysis, the rate of TCR association differed among HLA loci, with DRB1 alleles having the most associated TCRs and HLA-C alleles having the fewest. A cluster of highly shared sequence variants was judged likely to represent a technical artifact of the sequencing pipeline. In a later analysis, most CMV-associated TCR beta chains were found to appear HLA-restricted, with HLA associations seemingly driven largely by CMV exposure. At a false discovery rate of 0.05, a later analysis linked some 17,000 TCR beta sequences to specific HLA alleles. Because the 87-base-pair reads could not distinguish some IMGT-functional V segments, including TRBV6-2 and TRBV6-3, those segments were excluded. In vitro tests confirmed that three of the cytomegalovirus-associated TCR beta chains recognize cytomegalovirus antigens. Roughly uniform sequencing depth across donors was assumed in presence/absence analyses, although this assumption may not hold. The earlier analysis of fewer than 750 of the donors excluded over 15 rarely observed V segments, including chromosome 9 orphons, because counts were too low. For the cohort, immune exposure information was limited to CMV serostatus. Compared with equally common non-associated chains, HLA-associated TCR beta chains in a later analysis were more clonally expanded and had lower generation probabilities. According to a later analysis, parvovirus B19, influenza, CMV and Epstein-Barr virus appeared linked to several top co-occurrence clusters. Because some donors lacked HLA typing at each locus, the association tests relied only on the typed subset. V-gene and J-gene trimming of TCR beta chains was associated with a missense DCLRE1C variant in a later genetic analysis, and the association was replicated in an independent cohort. A further reported finding was that TCR beta sequences accurately predicted the HLA-A and HLA-B alleles for most subjects in the first cohort. Correlated functional status among segregating V segments might reflect linkage disequilibrium, but an unknown experimental factor could not be ruled out.

The sequenced material came from PBMCs. Rearrangement joined TRBV9 to TRBJ1-4; TRBD1 agrees with 7 junctional bases. The receptor's source is a male donor in good health and CMV-seronegative. The CDR3 reads as follows: CASSVEGQPNEKLFF. The nucleotide sequence is TGTGCCAGCAGCGTAGAGGGACAGCCTAATGAAAAACTGTTTTTT.